Below are 32 T cell receptor beta chains sequenced from a single sample in a study of cytotoxic CD8 clonotypes in ibrutinib-treated CLL. Clones were sequenced by immunoSEQ multiplex PCR, and TCRdb holds only the in-frame ones, with some missing. The table shows just over 200,000 clones, with 79% occurring only once. The input for sequencing was PBMCs, taken after 12 months of ibrutinib treatment. Receptors were obtained from a human donor with chronic lymphocytic leukemia.

The chain couples TRBV18 to TRBJ1-6; D not resolved. The CDR3 is made up of 13 amino acids. Trimming took off 0 bases at V and 10 bases at J, with 7 bases between the two ends. Germline V lookup: CDR1 KGHSH, CDR2 LQKENI. The CDR3 sequence is CASSPPNGSPLHF. In nucleotides, the CDR3 is TGTGCCAGCTCACCACCGAACGGGTCACCCCTCCACTTT.

The CDR3 DNA follows: TGCGCCAGCAGCTTGTACAGATCTTACAATGAGCAGTTCTTC. Protein sequence: CASSLYRSYNEQFF. This sequence joins TRBV5-1 and TRBJ2-1; D gene unclear. V lost 1 base and J 4 bases, leaving 9 bases between the germline ends. Germline assignment: CDR1 SGHRS and CDR2 YFSETQ. The CDR3 is 14 residues long.

The chain recombines TRBV18 with TRBJ2-1; D unclear. CDR1 KGHSH and CDR2 LQKENI come from the germline V gene. V was cut by 8 bases and J by 4 bases, with 15 bases left in between. The CDR3 length is 14 residues. The CDR3 region is CASAIGLTYNEQFF. The CDR3 DNA reads as TGTGCCAGCGCCATTGGGTTGACGTACAATGAGCAGTTCTTC.

The V call is TRBV2, the J call TRBJ2-2; TRBD1 aligns across 7 bases. Germline loops: CDR1 SNHLY, CDR2 FYNNEI. V was clipped by 3 bases and J by 3 bases; unmatched bases: 10. The CDR3 consists of 17 residues. The CDR3 here is CASSDPLFQGDTGELFF. CDR3 DNA sequence: TGTGCCAGCAGTGATCCCCTCTTTCAGGGGGACACCGGGGAGCTGTTTTTT.

The chain recombines TRBV18 with TRBJ2-5; tentative D call: TRBD1 (6 bases). The CDR3 totals 13 residues. Germline V lookup: CDR1 KGHSH, CDR2 LQKENI. Trimming cost V 3 bases and J 2 bases, with 7 bases left between them. This CDR3 reads CASSPGQQETQYF. The CDR3 region has the DNA TGTGCCAGCTCACCCGGACAGCAAGAGACCCAGTACTTC.

J is TRBJ1-3 and V is TRBV4-1; no clear D gene. The V and J ends lost 1 base and 0 bases respectively, with 16 bases between them. CDR1 is MGHRA and CDR2 is YSYEKL in the germline V gene. The CDR3 is 18 amino acids. The chain's CDR3 is CASSQGTALGSSGNTIYF. In DNA, the CDR3 is TGCGCCAGCAGCCAAGGTACTGCCTTGGGGAGCTCTGGAAACACCATATATTTT.

This chain uses TRBV5-1 with TRBJ1-2, with D possibly TRBD1 on 6 matching bases. Deletions cut 4 bases from V and 3 bases from J, with 22 bases between. Germline V gives CDR1 SGHRS, CDR2 YFSETQ. CDR3 length: 17 residues. The CDR3: CASSGTGLRGGYYGYTF. The CDR3 nucleotides read TGCGCCAGCAGCGGAACGGGGCTTAGAGGGGGTTACTATGGCTACACCTTC. The variable domain in full, with the rest retrieved from reference TRBV5-1 and TRBJ1-2, is KAGVTQTPRYLIKTRGQQVTLSCSPISGHRSVSWYQQTPGQGLQFLFEYFSETQRNKGNFPGRFSGRQFSNSRSEMNVSTLELGDSALYLCASSGTGLRGGYYGYTFGSGTRLTVV.

J is TRBJ1-1 and V is TRBV6-5; no clear D gene. The CDR3 length is 15 residues. Germline lookup yields CDR1 MNHEY and CDR2 SVGAGI. The V gene lost 3 bases and the J gene lost 5 bases, with 16 bases spanning the gap. CDR3 in DNA: TGTGCCAGCAGTTATCAGGCGAATTCCCGAACTGAAGCTTTCTTT. Translation gives CASSYQANSRTEAFF.

The chain links TRBV28 to TRBJ2-5; TRBD2 agrees at 8 bases. The ends lost 1 base at V and 5 bases at J; junction bases unmatched: 6. This CDR3 spans 15 amino acids. Germline-derived CDR1 and CDR2 are MDHEN and SYDVKM. CDR3 amino acids: CASSLSRGGAETQYF. The CDR3 coding sequence is TGTGCCAGCAGTTTATCCCGGGGGGGGGCGGAGACCCAGTACTTC.

The chain carries TRBV27 and TRBJ1-1, with D unclear. The CDR3 covers 14 residues. V lost 6 bases and J 1 base, leaving 12 bases between the germline ends. The germline V gene encodes CDR1 MNHEY and CDR2 SMNVEV (reference sequence). CDR3 DNA sequence: TGTGCCAGCAGCCCGCGGGCGGAGAACACTGAAGCTTTCTTT. Protein: CASSPRAENTEAFF.

This clone was seen a few times. One end of the junction is discordant with germline, which a read error may explain. The chain has TRBV28 and TRBJ2-1, with D perhaps matching TRBD1 (6 bases). The CDR3 runs to 12 residues. In germline, CDR1 is MDHEN, CDR2 SYDVKM. The CDR3 coding sequence is TGTGCCAGCAGTTTACCTGGACAGAGGGAAATCTTC. This gives the protein CASSLPGQREIF.

The chain is built from TRBV2 and TRBJ1-4, with unresolved D. Germline CDR1 is SNHLY and CDR2 is FYNNEI. Deletions cut 6 bases from V and 7 bases from J, with 21 bases between. This CDR3 is built from 16 residues. CDR3 in amino acids: CASSVGPYEVGEKLFF. The DNA of the CDR3 is TGTGCCAGCAGCGTCGGTCCCTACGAGGTTGGTGAAAAACTGTTTTTT.

This clone has only one observation. Other nucleotide sequences from this sample produce the same CDR3. The DNA for the CDR3 is TGCGCCAGCAGCTTGACACAGGGTACCTACGAGCAGTACTTC. Translation: CASSLTQGTYEQYF. The chain recombines TRBV5-1 with TRBJ2-7; D is possibly TRBD1 (6 bases). Per the germline V gene, CDR1 is SGHRS and CDR2 is YFSETQ. The germline V and J ends were trimmed by 1 base and 2 bases, with 10 bases remaining between them. This CDR3 has 14 amino acids.

This chain connects TRBV19 to TRBJ1-1; D uncertain. The CDR3 sequence is 12 residues long. Germline lookup yields CDR1 LNHDA and CDR2 SQIVND (reference sequence). The ends were cut back, 1 base at V and 3 bases at J, with 3 bases in the middle. DNA of the CDR3: TGTGCCAGTAGTATAGGTTACACTGAAGCTTTCTTT. It encodes CASSIGYTEAFF.

The chain recombines TRBV5-8 with TRBJ1-2; 7 positions match TRBD1. CDR1 SGHTS and CDR2 YDEGEE come from the germline V gene. V lost 4 bases to trimming and J lost 1 base; unmatched junction nucleotides: 10. This CDR3 comprises 16 residues. CDR3 in DNA: TGTGCCAGCAGCCAAGGGGGCCAGGTAGTTAACTATGGCTACACCTTC. Its translation is CASSQGGQVVNYGYTF.

The chain is built from TRBV7-9 and TRBJ2-1; 11 nucleotides match TRBD2. Germline V gene data show CDR1 as SEHNR and CDR2 as FQNEAQ (reference sequence). Trimming removed 4 bases from V and 5 bases from J; junction bases left unmatched: 7. This CDR3 has 16 residues. The chain's CDR3 is CASSSTSGSIHNEQFF. CDR3 sequence (DNA): TGTGCCAGCAGCTCCACTAGCGGGAGTATCCACAATGAGCAGTTCTTC.

The chain couples TRBV27 to TRBJ2-1; a possible D gene is TRBD2 (6 bases). The CDR3 has 21 amino acids. In germline, CDR1 is MNHEY, CDR2 SMNVEV (reference sequence). The V and J ends lost 6 bases and 6 bases respectively, with 36 bases between them. The CDR3 here is CASRKRVSGTLVSPRGNEQFF. Here the CDR3 DNA reads TGTGCCAGCAGAAAGAGAGTCTCCGGGACTCTAGTTAGTCCCCGGGGCAATGAGCAGTTCTTC.

The chain links TRBV19 to TRBJ1-1, with a tentative D call TRBD1 (5 bases). The CDR3 has 14 residues. V lost 1 base and J 6 bases, leaving 12 bases between the germline ends. Germline V gene data show CDR1 as LNHDA and CDR2 as SQIVND (reference sequence). CDR3 DNA: TGTGCCAGTAGTATAGGGGGGGTCCTCCCTGAAGCTTTCTTT. Protein sequence: CASSIGGVLPEAFF.

The V gene is TRBV11-2, the J gene TRBJ2-5; tentatively, D is TRBD1 (6 bases). This CDR3 has 14 amino acids. The V end lost 1 base, the J end lost 9 bases, and 15 bases lay between the germline ends. CDR1 is SGHAT and CDR2 is FQNNGV in the germline V gene. The CDR3: CASSLAQGPRAQYF. DNA of the CDR3: TGTGCCAGCAGCTTAGCACAGGGCCCCAGGGCCCAGTACTTC.

This clone has only a few counts. The chain has TRBV5-1 and TRBJ2-7; possible D gene TRBD1, 5 bases. V was clipped by 0 bases and J by 0 bases, with 10 bases between them. The CDR3 loop spans 15 amino acids. Germline V CDR1 and CDR2: SGHRS, YFSETQ. The CDR3 is CASSLGTTRSYEQYF. In DNA form, the CDR3 reads TGCGCCAGCAGCTTGGGGACAACCCGCTCCTACGAGCAGTACTTC.

Only a few counts were recorded for this clone. V is TRBV28 and J is TRBJ2-2; no definite D call. Trimming removed 3 bases at V and 3 bases at J, with 2 bases between. Germline V gene data show CDR1 as MDHEN and CDR2 as SYDVKM. This CDR3 spans 12 amino acids. The CDR3 spells CASSLDTGELFF. CDR3 coding DNA: TGTGCCAGCAGTTTGGACACCGGGGAGCTGTTTTTT.

The chain joins TRBV6-6 to TRBJ1-1, with TRBD1 as a possible D gene (6 bases). Trimming took 6 bases from V and 7 from J, leaving 18 bases between them. This CDR3 comprises 14 residues. From germline, CDR1 is MNHNY and CDR2 SVGAGI (reference sequence). The CDR3 protein is CASSYLDRTDEAFF. In DNA form, the CDR3 reads TGTGCCAGCAGCTACCTCGACAGGACGGATGAAGCTTTCTTT.

This chain links TRBV27 with TRBJ2-5, with TRBD1 as a possible D gene (6 bases). V lost 5 bases, J lost 3 bases, and 19 bases lay in between. The CDR3 is 16 amino acids. Germline CDR1 MNHEY, CDR2 SMNVEV (reference sequence). CDR3 protein: CASSRSTGKYEETQYF. CDR3 nucleotides: TGTGCCAGCAGTCGAAGCACAGGGAAATACGAAGAGACCCAGTACTTC.

CDR3: CASSLSTSEQYF. In DNA form, the CDR3 reads TGCGCCAGCAGCTTGTCCACGAGCGAGCAGTACTTC. This chain joins TRBV5-1 and TRBJ2-7; D ambiguous. Trimming shortened V by 1 base and J by 6 bases, and 8 bases separated the two germline ends. The germline V gene has CDR1 SGHRS and CDR2 YFSETQ. There are 12 residues in the CDR3.

In DNA form, the CDR3 reads TGTGCCAGCAGATCGTCCCCGACAGGGGCTGAGCAGTTCTTC. Its protein is CASRSSPTGAEQFF. This rearrangement joins TRBV5-4 to TRBJ2-1, with 8 bases identical to TRBD1. The germline CDR1 and CDR2 sequences are SGHNT and YYREEE (reference sequence). Trimming at V came to 5 bases and at J to 9 bases, leaving 10 bases not matched to a gene. The CDR3 contains 14 residues.

This clone was recorded only once. The chain couples TRBV5-5 to TRBJ1-5, with no clear D. Trimming shortened V by 4 bases and J by 4 bases, and 18 bases separated the two germline ends. Germline CDR1 reads SGHKS; CDR2 reads YYEKEE (reference sequence). The CDR3 extends over 16 amino acids. The DNA for the CDR3 is TGTGCCAGCAGCCTAGCCGCGGGAAGAAGTAATCAGCCCCAGCATTTT. It translates to CASSLAAGRSNQPQHF.

The rearrangement uses TRBV28 and TRBJ2-4, with 7 bases aligning to TRBD2. V trimming: 3 bases; J trimming: 7 bases; junction bases outside the gene matches: 6. The CDR3 spans 14 residues. CDR1 is MDHEN, CDR2 SYDVKM, per germline. The DNA of the CDR3 is TGTGCCAGCAGTTTGGCGGGAGTGATGAACATTCAGTACTTC. Amino acids: CASSLAGVMNIQYF.

The V and J genes are TRBV29-1 and TRBJ2-3, with unresolved D. Germline V gives CDR1 SQVTM, CDR2 ANQGSEA. V was shortened by 5 bases and J by 0 bases, with 12 bases between the two germline ends. This CDR3 contains 14 residues. The CDR3 DNA reads TGCAGCGTTCTAGTGGGATCTAGCACAGATACGCAGTATTTT. Translating gives CSVLVGSSTDTQYF.

This clone showed up just a few times. This chain joins TRBV25-1 and TRBJ1-1, with D possibly TRBD1 on 5 matching bases. Germline assignment: CDR1 MGHDK and CDR2 SYGVNS. The CDR3 totals 14 residues. The V end was cut by 3 bases, the J end by 11 bases, with 19 bases between. Here the CDR3 reads CASSEGMGGGMAFF. The DNA of the CDR3 is TGTGCCAGCAGTGAGGGCATGGGGGGGGGAATGGCTTTCTTT.

This clone occurred once. The rearrangement links TRBV5-4 to TRBJ2-1; D is perhaps TRBD1 or TRBD2 (5 bases each). V was clipped by 4 bases and J by 9 bases, with 23 bases between them. Germline CDR1 SGHNT, CDR2 YYREEE (reference sequence). This CDR3 is 16 amino acids long. CDR3 loop: CASSRGGGTPDGEQFF. The CDR3 DNA sequence: TGTGCCAGCAGCAGAGGTGGGGGAACCCCCGACGGTGAGCAGTTCTTC.

The chain joins TRBV6-4 to TRBJ1-2; D gene uncertain. This CDR3 spans 13 amino acids. Trimming pared 7 bases from V and 3 bases from J, leaving 12 bases between. CDR1 is MRHNA and CDR2 is SNTAGT in the germline V gene. CDR3 nucleotide sequence: TGTGCCAGCATGGCAGCGATGCACTATGGCTACACCTTC. It yields the protein CASMAAMHYGYTF.

The chain is built from TRBV30 and TRBJ1-2; D uncertain. This CDR3 has 13 amino acids. Trimming took off 2 bases at V and 4 bases at J, with 11 bases between the two ends. Germline-derived CDR1 and CDR2 are GTSNPN and SVGIG (reference sequence). CDR3 residues: CAWSPRASYGYTF. CDR3 DNA sequence: TGTGCCTGGAGTCCACGGGCATCCTATGGCTACACCTTC.